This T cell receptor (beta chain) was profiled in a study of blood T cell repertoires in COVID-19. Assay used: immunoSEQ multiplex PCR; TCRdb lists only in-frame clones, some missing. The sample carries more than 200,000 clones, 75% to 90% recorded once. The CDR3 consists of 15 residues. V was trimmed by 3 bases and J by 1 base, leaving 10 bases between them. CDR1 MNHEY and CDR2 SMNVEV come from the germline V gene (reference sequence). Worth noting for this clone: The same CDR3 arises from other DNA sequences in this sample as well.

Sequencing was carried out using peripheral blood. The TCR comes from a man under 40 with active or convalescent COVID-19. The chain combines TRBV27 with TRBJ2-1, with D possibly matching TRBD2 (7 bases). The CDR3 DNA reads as TGTGCCAGCAGTTTTGGGAGGGGGTCCTACAATGAGCAGTTCTTC. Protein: CASSFGRGSYNEQFF.